A single T cell receptor beta chain is shown here with its context. Its target antigen remains unknown. No per-base quality is available; no much larger clone lies one base away. The time point label of this sample denotes: pre-sensitization, week 0. The sample's treatment or condition label, in plain terms: therapeutic diphenylcyclopropenone sensitization with weekly scalp DPC. At every patch-test visit, the blood draw took place before the patch test was put on. Patients were eligible if aged 18 to 70, diagnosed with alopecia and judged suitable for DPC therapy, and pregnant patients were excluded. Total RNA was isolated from unfractionated whole blood collected in Tempus Blood RNA tubes. This sample was taken from a study of human T cells and chemical hapten exposure (dated by TCRdb to about 2021). Turning to the overall study: For sensitization, 2% DPC in acetone was applied to a 2 cm by 2 cm area of upper inner arm skin. Patients additionally received weekly therapeutic DPC doses to the scalp throughout the roughly 25-week study period. Patch testing was done on the upper back using Finn chambers containing 0.01% DPC, and results were scored after 6 days according to International Contact Dermatitis Research Group standards. Alopecia areata with under or over 50% scalp involvement, alopecia totalis and alopecia universalis were represented in the patient cohort, which was mostly female. The libraries were sequenced as a pool, and the TCR yield per sample differed mostly because of small variations in library volumes within the pool. The study tracked peripheral blood TCR repertoire changes in vivo during primary and secondary sensitization to the hapten diphenylcyclopropenone (DPC) in alopecia patients. Blood was sampled from patients pre-sensitization (week 0) and at 2, 6 and about 24 weeks after DPC sensitization. Roughly 30 alopecia patients provided blood for TCR sequencing at one to four time points (pre-sensitization, 2, 6 and 24 weeks). Findings and caveats that apply to the study as a whole: After repeated subsampling, the strength of the expansion versus patch-test correlation and the threshold at which it became significant changed. Because all patients had alopecia, a presumed autoimmune disease, the immune response of the patients might differ from that of healthy individuals. A positive correlation was found between the number of PT1 expanded TCRs and patch test score, with significance reached at thresholds 8, 16 and 32 but not 4. Compared with pre-sensitization or healthy control sets, expanded TCRs formed significantly more large CDR3 similarity clusters, which is consistent with antigen-driven responses. DPC sensitization did not change how many TCRs were above 1 in 1000 frequency, and no evidence was found of alterations in global repertoire structure.

V and J are truncated by 4 bases and 3 bases respectively, leaving an intervening sequence of 10 bases. Based on the germline V gene, the CDR1 and CDR2 sequences are SQVTM and ANQGSEA. Measured from the cysteine to the phenylalanine, the CDR3 is 13 residues long. The sequence is cut down to CDR3 DNA, 39 bases in frame from base 1. Libraries were made using RACE. Reads for this sample came from a NextSeq 500. During library preparation, unique molecular identifiers were attached to individual cDNA molecules so that TCRs could be counted in a quantitative, reproducible way. From each blood RNA sample, both TCR alpha and TCR beta chains were sequenced. On the authors' methods: A median of around 100,000 TCRs per sample was observed, with a range of roughly 23,224 to 750,000. V, J and CDR3 annotation of the TCR reads was carried out using the Decombinator software suite. For PS versus PT1 abundance plots, all samples were subsampled to the same number of TCRs (28,000). Expanded TCRs were defined as absent before sensitization and observed at least eight times at the 2-week time point. Using fastp at Q25 and MiXCR, TCRdb reprocessed the public reads and kept productive beta chains. One record per CDR3 amino acid sequence lists the most common genes and DNA. The V and J calls here are based on TCRdb, not the publication. The sample has roughly 110,000 distinct CDR3 sequences on record, roughly an eighth of them singletons. Roughly 1.5% of the sample goes to the ten largest clones.

The chain links TRBV29-1 with TRBJ2-1; the D gene remains uncertain. This specimen consisted of whole blood, obtained in connection with sensitization to the hapten diphenylcyclopropenone (DPC). This receptor was obtained from a woman aged 50 to 60 with alopecia areata. Some clones in this sample may be carry-over from other donors' samples. The nucleotide sequence is TGCAGCGTTGTCGAGGCAGACTACAATGAGCAGTTCTTC. Its protein is CSVVEADYNEQFF.